This TCR beta chain was documented in a study of a mutant IDH1 vaccine in newly diagnosed glioma. Study-level results: Pseudoprogression showed no apparent link to changes in top peripheral T cell clonotypes.

Some clones are missing from TCRdb's copy, which holds only in-frame ones; the method was immunoSEQ multiplex PCR. The sample includes fewer than 45,000 clones, 60% to 85% of them seen just once. Time point here: week 23, last vaccination. Every vaccination contained 300 ug of the mutant IDH1 20-mer peptide and was paired with topical imiquimod. Germline V gene data show CDR1 as SGDLS and CDR2 as YYNGEE. The CDR3 is made up of 17 amino acids. After removal of 1 base from V and 4 bases from J, the junction contained 9 bases not matched to a gene. With regard to this clone: Its antigen remains unidentified.

The sample in question was PBMCs, obtained from a glioma patient whose treatment included an IDH1 peptide vaccine. The V gene is TRBV9, the J gene TRBJ2-3, with 10 bases aligning to TRBD2. The TCR sequence derives from a woman between 40 and 50 years old with glioma. Some clones in this sample may be carry-over from other donors' samples. The CDR3 reads CASSVLASGSIADTQYF. The CDR3 region has the DNA TGTGCCAGCAGCGTACTGGCTAGCGGGAGTATTGCAGATACGCAGTATTTT. The whole variable domain, remainder taken from reference TRBV9 and TRBJ2-3, is DSGVTQTPKHLITATGQRVTLRCSPRSGDLSVYWYQQSLDQGLQFLIQYYNGEERAKGNILERFSAQQFPDLHSELNLSSLELGDSALYFCASSVLASGSIADTQYFGPGTRLTVL.